This T cell receptor beta chain is drawn from a study of cytomegalovirus exposure and HLA in healthy donors. With 60 Vbeta and 13 Jbeta primers, the PCR was carried out. Libraries were prepared by immunoSEQ multiplex PCR; TCRdb keeps only in-frame clonotypes and omits some of them. This table holds 150,000 to 200,000 clones. CDR1 is MNHNS and CDR2 is SASEGT in the germline V gene. The CDR3 totals 13 residues. The germline V and J ends were trimmed by 1 base and 7 bases, with 10 bases remaining between them. Specimen: PBMCs. The receptor comes from a woman in her late teens or twenties in good health and CMV-seropositive. V is TRBV6-1 and J is TRBJ1-1; D might be TRBD1 (5 bases). The CDR3 loop is CASSEGQRLEAFF. The CDR3 nucleotides are TGTGCCAGCAGTGAAGGACAGCGTCTTGAAGCTTTCTTT.